This T cell receptor beta chain was found in a study of T cell responses to AZD1222 COVID-19 vaccine. Data came from immunoSEQ multiplex PCR; TCRdb stores just in-frame clones and leaves some out. The data hold more than 70,000 clones, with 85% to 90% observed a single time. The receptor comes from an adult who received the AZD1222 COVID-19 vaccine. This sample comprised peripheral blood, obtained 28 days after the second AZD1222 dose.

This CDR3 reads CASSLGDSRYEQYF. CDR3 nucleotides: TGTGCCAGTAGTCTAGGAGACAGTCGGTACGAGCAGTACTTC. The rearrangement uses TRBV19 and TRBJ2-7, with a tentative D call TRBD1 (5 bases). V was trimmed by 5 bases and J by 4 bases, leaving 15 bases between them. The CDR3 runs to 14 residues. In germline, CDR1 is LNHDA, CDR2 SQIVND (reference sequence).